This entry lists 32 T cell receptor beta chains sequenced from one sample in a study of T cells in tumors and immune-related adverse events (dated by TCRdb to about 2021). Libraries were prepared through the immunoSEQ multiplex PCR assay. The table was pulled from immuneACCESS by TCRdb, which kept in-frame rearrangements only. Such tables lose some clones; where checked, under half of the loss comes from unresolved V genes, and the rest has no known cause. Present in this sample are several thousand clones, 94% of which were seen just once. The top ten clonotypes cover roughly 2.2% of the sample. The sample's treatment or condition, from its label and the paper: nivolumab (PD-1 blockade) given before sampling. The source was lymph node tissue, collected from a patient treated with anti-PD-1 therapy. Receptors originate from a female donor with metastatic renal cell carcinoma.

The genes are TRBV23-1 and TRBJ1-5, with D uncertain. TRBV23-1 is known as an ORF, though its function is uncertain. CDR3 size: 14 residues. With 2 bases removed from V and 3 bases from J, the gap between germline ends came to 8 bases. The CDR3 region has the DNA TGCGCCAGCAGTCAAAAGGAGACCAATCAGCCCCAGCATTTT. Its protein is CASSQKETNQPQHF.

The chain combines TRBV29-1 with TRBJ2-5; the D gene is possibly TRBD2 (6 bases). CDR1 is SQVTM, CDR2 ANQGSEA, per germline. Trimming cost V 6 bases and J 4 bases, with 9 bases left between them. The CDR3 has 11 residues. DNA of the CDR3: TGCAGCGTGGTGGGAGGAGAGACCCAGTACTTC. Translated, it gives CSVVGGETQYF.

The rearrangement links TRBV11-1 to TRBJ2-2; no clear D. The germline V and J ends were trimmed by 3 bases and 3 bases, with 8 bases remaining between them. The CDR3 is 14 amino acids. Germline-derived CDR1 and CDR2 are SGHAT and FQDESV (reference sequence). The DNA for the CDR3 is TGTGCCAGCAGCTTGTCCTCCCACACCGGGGAGCTGTTTTTT. Translated, it gives CASSLSSHTGELFF.

The V call is TRBV11-2, the J call TRBJ2-3; D call uncertain. This CDR3 has 12 residues. V lost 7 bases to trimming and J lost 3 bases, with 8 bases between them. The V gene's germline CDR1 is SGHAT and CDR2 FQNNGV. This CDR3 reads CASTDPTDTQYF. The CDR3 DNA reads as TGTGCCAGCACCGATCCTACAGATACGCAGTATTTT.

The chain uses TRBV25-1 and TRBJ1-4, with D unclear. Germline V gives CDR1 MGHDK, CDR2 SYGVNS. This CDR3 contains 14 residues. Trimming took 2 bases from V and 8 from J, leaving 12 bases between them. CDR3 sequence reads: CASSEHDWEEKLFF. The CDR3 region has the DNA TGTGCCAGCAGTGAACACGATTGGGAGGAAAAACTGTTTTTT.

As to this clone: One end of the junction does not line up with germline, which may come from a read error. The identical CDR3 is also encoded by other nucleotide sequences in the sample. The CDR3: CSVDTSGSYEQYF. The CDR3 DNA is TGCAGCGTTGATACTAGCGGGAGCTACGAGCAATACTTC. J is TRBJ2-7 and V is TRBV29-1; 11 bases are shared with TRBD2. The CDR3 has 13 amino acids. Germline-derived CDR1 and CDR2 are SQVTM and ANQGSEA.

The chain's CDR3 is CASTPSGGRDTQYF. Written as DNA, the CDR3 is TGCGCCAGCACCCCAAGCGGGGGAAGAGATACGCAGTATTTT. The V call is TRBV10-2, the J call TRBJ2-3, with 8 bases fitting TRBD2. This CDR3 has 14 amino acids. Germline V CDR1 and CDR2: WSHSY, SAAADI. V lost 7 bases, J lost 5 bases, and 8 bases stayed unmatched.

The chain combines TRBV5-1 with TRBJ2-7; D possibly corresponds to TRBD2 (6 bases). Trimming shortened V by 2 bases and J by 2 bases, and 11 bases separated the two germline ends. There are 14 residues in the CDR3. The germline V gene has CDR1 SGHRS and CDR2 YFSETQ. CDR3 protein: CASSLAGYAYEQYF. DNA for the CDR3: TGCGCCAGCAGCTTAGCGGGTTACGCCTACGAGCAGTACTTC.

This rearrangement joins TRBV5-4 to TRBJ2-5; possibly TRBD1 for D (6 bases). The germline V gene encodes CDR1 SGHNT and CDR2 YYREEE (reference sequence). V was shortened by 0 bases and J by 8 bases, with 11 bases between the two germline ends. This CDR3 region has 13 residues. The CDR3 reads CASSLGGTPTQYF. The CDR3 DNA reads as TGTGCCAGCAGCTTGGGGGGGACACCCACCCAGTACTTC.

The chain uses TRBV6-5 and TRBJ1-1; tentatively, D is TRBD1 (6 bases). The CDR3 has 15 residues. Per germline, CDR1 MNHEY and CDR2 SVGAGI. V lost 2 bases and J 0 bases, leaving 10 bases between the germline ends. CDR3 residues: CASSYGGGMNTEAFF. In DNA form, the CDR3 reads TGTGCCAGCAGTTACGGAGGGGGAATGAACACTGAAGCTTTCTTT.

The rearrangement uses TRBV27 and TRBJ1-2; possibly TRBD1 for D (6 bases). This CDR3 has 14 residues. V lost 6 bases and J 8 bases, leaving 19 bases between the germline ends. CDR1 is MNHEY, CDR2 SMNVEV, per germline (reference sequence). CDR3 DNA: TGTGCCAGCAGAACGGGGGGGGGCGCGTCGGGCTACACCTTC. It encodes CASRTGGGASGYTF.

V usage is TRBV6-1 and J usage is TRBJ1-2; weak D call: TRBD1 (5 bases). The CDR3 contains 13 residues. Germline CDR1 reads MNHNS; CDR2 reads SASEGT. V was shortened by 7 bases and J by 3 bases, with 12 bases between the two germline ends. CDR3 bases: TGTGCCAGCACTTGGACCAGGGACTATGGCTACACCTTC. This translates into CASTWTRDYGYTF.

In this sample, this clone is medium-sized. The rearrangement joins TRBV5-4 to TRBJ1-4; D uncertain. The CDR3 has 12 residues. CDR1 and CDR2 from the germline V gene are SGHNT and YYREEE (reference sequence). Trimming took off 4 bases at V and 11 bases at J, with 12 bases between the two ends. In nucleotides, the CDR3 is TGTGCCAGCAGCCCCGAGGTGGGGAAACTGTTTTTT. Translated: CASSPEVGKLFF.

V gene TRBV15 combines with J gene TRBJ2-5; D remains unclear. CDR1 and CDR2 (germline): LNHNV, YYDKDF (reference sequence). CDR3 size: 14 residues. V gave up 0 bases and J gave up 0 bases, with 5 bases separating them. The CDR3 spells CATSRDRNQETQYF. CDR3 DNA sequence: TGTGCCACCAGCAGAGATCGGAACCAAGAGACCCAGTACTTC.

V is TRBV19 and J is TRBJ1-5, with 7 bases matching TRBD1. Trimming cost V 4 bases and J 6 bases; bases outside gene matches: 12. The CDR3 extends over 16 amino acids. Germline loops: CDR1 LNHDA, CDR2 SQIVND (reference sequence). The CDR3 nucleotides read TGTGCCAGTAGTACCCTCCCGAAGGGGGCGAGTCAGCCCCAGCATTTT. Amino acids: CASSTLPKGASQPQHF.

This chain joins TRBV18 and TRBJ2-1, with D possibly being TRBD2 (6 bases). Germline values: CDR1 KGHSH, CDR2 LQKENI. The CDR3 sequence is 16 residues long. The V gene lost 3 bases and the J gene lost 0 bases, with 12 bases spanning the gap. In DNA form, the CDR3 reads TGTGCCAGCTCACCCGGGAGCTGGAGCTCCTACAATGAGCAGTTCTTC. Its translation is CASSPGSWSSYNEQFF.

This rearrangement joins TRBV7-9 to TRBJ2-1, with a possible D match to TRBD2 (6 bases). Trimming stripped 5 bases from V and 4 bases from J, with 9 bases between. Per germline, CDR1 SEHNR and CDR2 FQNEAQ (reference sequence). The CDR3 is made up of 13 amino acids. Here the CDR3 reads CASSRGKYNEQFF. In nucleotides, the CDR3 is TGTGCCAGCAGCCGCGGGAAGTACAATGAGCAGTTCTTC. The full variable domain, in which reference TRBV7-9 and TRBJ2-1 provide the parts outside the CDR3, is DTGVSQNPRHKITKRGQNVTFRCDPISEHNRLYWYRQTLGQGPEFLTYFQNEAQLEKSRLLSDRFSAERPKGSFSTLEIQRTEQGDSAMYLCASSRGKYNEQFFGPGTRLTVL.

V is TRBV4-1 and J is TRBJ1-2; D is possibly TRBD1 (5 bases). The CDR3 contains 13 residues. Between the trimmed V and J ends, which lost 1 base and 8 bases, there was a span of 11 bases. Looked up from germline, CDR1 is MGHRA and CDR2 is YSYEKL. The CDR3 bases are TGCGCCAGCAGCCAAGGAGGGGTTCAAGGCTACACCTTC. Its translation is CASSQGGVQGYTF.

This clone was detected a few times. The CDR3 loop reads CASSHVFGTAPSGNTIYF. The CDR3 DNA reads TGTGCCAGCAGCCATGTATTCGGGACAGCTCCTTCTGGAAACACCATATATTTT. The gene calls are TRBV14 and TRBJ1-3; 7 bases are a match to TRBD1. Unmatched junction bases numbered 12, after V lost 3 bases and J lost 1 base. This CDR3 is built from 18 residues. Germline CDR1 reads SGHDN; CDR2 reads FVKESK.

The genes are TRBV11-3 and TRBJ2-7; 8 bases are shared with TRBD2. V shed 8 bases, J shed 3 bases, and the junction held 6 bases outside the gene matches. The CDR3 has 13 amino acids. The germline V gene encodes CDR1 SGHNT and CDR2 YENEEA. The CDR3 nucleotides read TGTGCCAGCCAGGGACTAGGTCTCTACGAGCAGTACTTC. Its translation: CASQGLGLYEQYF.

The chain combines TRBV7-9 with TRBJ2-3; D uncertain. V lost 5 bases and J lost 6, with 6 bases in between. Germline-derived CDR1 and CDR2 are SEHNR and FQNEAQ (reference sequence). The CDR3 runs 11 residues. Here the CDR3 DNA reads TGTGCCAGCAGCCTTCCTGATACGCAGTATTTT. It codes for CASSLPDTQYF.

The chain combines TRBV2 with TRBJ2-3; D remains ambiguous. The CDR3 spans 13 residues. CDR1 and CDR2 (germline): SNHLY, FYNNEI. The germline V and J ends were trimmed by 7 bases and 2 bases, with 10 bases remaining between them. CDR3 coding DNA: TGTGCCAGCACGGGCAGAAACACAGATACGCAGTATTTT. This gives the protein CASTGRNTDTQYF. The variable domain in full, with the rest retrieved from reference TRBV2 and TRBJ2-3, is EPEVTQTPSHQVTQMGQEVILRCVPISNHLYFYWYRQILGQKVEFLVSFYNNEISEKSEIFDDQFSVERPDGSNFTLKIRSTKLEDSAMYFCASTGRNTDTQYFGPGTRLTVL.

V gene TRBV7-9 combines with J gene TRBJ1-1, with D uncertain. Trimming stripped 8 bases from V and 1 base from J, with 17 bases between. The CDR3 extends over 15 amino acids. Germline CDR1 and CDR2: SEHNR and FQNEAQ (reference sequence). CDR3 bases: TGTGCCAGCGCCCCGCTGAAGGCCCAGAACACTGAAGCTTTCTTT. As protein: CASAPLKAQNTEAFF.

V and J are TRBV27 and TRBJ2-5, with D possibly being TRBD1 (6 bases). Germline V gene data show CDR1 as MNHEY and CDR2 as SMNVEV (reference sequence). CDR3 length: 13 amino acids. The V and J ends lost 6 bases and 2 bases respectively, with 10 bases between them. The CDR3 DNA sequence: TGTGCCAGCAGACGGGACAATCAAGAGACCCAGTACTTC. Translating it yields CASRRDNQETQYF.

The chain combines TRBV2 with TRBJ1-6; D is unclear. Trimming shortened V by 6 bases and J by 10 bases, and 13 bases separated the two germline ends. The CDR3 covers 13 residues. From germline, CDR1 is SNHLY and CDR2 FYNNEI. The CDR3 region is CASRDRGLSPLHF. CDR3 bases: TGTGCCAGCAGGGACCGCGGGCTGTCACCCCTCCACTTT.

This clone was counted once. The CDR3 reads CASSLGGGGQETQYF. In DNA, the CDR3 is TGCGCCAGCAGCTTGGGGGGAGGGGGCCAAGAGACCCAGTACTTC. The rearrangement uses TRBV5-1 and TRBJ2-5, with D possibly TRBD2 on 7 matching bases. CDR3 length equals 15 residues. V was shortened by 0 bases and J by 1 base, with 10 bases between the two germline ends. The germline V gene encodes CDR1 SGHRS and CDR2 YFSETQ.

This clone was seen just once. The V call is TRBV27, the J call TRBJ2-1; 7 bases fit TRBD2. Germline CDR1 and CDR2: MNHEY and SMNVEV (reference sequence). The length of the CDR3 is 15 residues. V trimming: 2 bases; J trimming: 5 bases; junction bases outside the gene matches: 6. The CDR3 protein is CASSLTALADNEQFF. The DNA for the CDR3 is TGTGCCAGCAGTTTAACTGCGCTAGCGGACAATGAGCAGTTCTTC.

The V call is TRBV6-5, the J call TRBJ2-3; tentatively, D is TRBD1 (6 bases). Looked up from germline, CDR1 is MNHEY and CDR2 is SVGAGI. Deletions cut 2 bases from V and 3 bases from J, with 15 bases between. This CDR3 is 16 amino acids long. As DNA, the CDR3 is TGTGCCAGCAGTTACGGGCAGGGGATTGGGACAGATACGCAGTATTTT. Translated, it gives CASSYGQGIGTDTQYF.

The chain employs TRBV6-1 and TRBJ2-5; weak D call: TRBD2 (6 bases). V dropped 3 bases and J dropped 4 bases, with 18 bases sitting between them. The CDR3 spans 16 residues. Germline V gene data show CDR1 as MNHNS and CDR2 as SASEGT. CDR3 residues: CASSEFFGGYLETQYF. The CDR3 DNA is TGTGCCAGCAGTGAGTTCTTCGGGGGATACTTAGAGACCCAGTACTTC.

The V gene is TRBV7-2, the J gene TRBJ1-2; perhaps TRBD1 as D (6 bases). V was shortened by 6 bases and J by 4 bases, with 15 bases between the two germline ends. CDR3 length: 14 residues. Germline CDR1 and CDR2: SGHTA and FQGNSA. CDR3 region: CASRRTVTFYGYTF. In DNA form, the CDR3 reads TGTGCCAGCAGAAGGACAGTCACGTTCTATGGCTACACCTTC.

The J gene is TRBJ2-3, the V gene TRBV7-9, with 10 positions matching TRBD2. CDR1 and CDR2 (germline): SEHNR, FQNEAQ (reference sequence). V shed 11 bases, J shed 4 bases, and the junction held 12 bases outside the gene matches. The CDR3 has 15 amino acids. As DNA, the CDR3 is TGTGCCCTAGTCCCGGCAGCGGGAGGGGCAGATACGCAGTATTTT. It yields the protein CALVPAAGGADTQYF.

The chain recombines TRBV28 with TRBJ2-7; 9 bases are shared with TRBD2. Germline V gene lookup returns CDR1 MDHEN and CDR2 SYDVKM. J was trimmed by 6 bases and V by 5 bases; bases with no gene match: 14. The CDR3 runs 16 residues. The CDR3 bases are TGTGCCAGCAGTCCCTACCGGGGTAGCGGGAGTGCCGAGCAGTACTTC. It yields the protein CASSPYRGSGSAEQYF.